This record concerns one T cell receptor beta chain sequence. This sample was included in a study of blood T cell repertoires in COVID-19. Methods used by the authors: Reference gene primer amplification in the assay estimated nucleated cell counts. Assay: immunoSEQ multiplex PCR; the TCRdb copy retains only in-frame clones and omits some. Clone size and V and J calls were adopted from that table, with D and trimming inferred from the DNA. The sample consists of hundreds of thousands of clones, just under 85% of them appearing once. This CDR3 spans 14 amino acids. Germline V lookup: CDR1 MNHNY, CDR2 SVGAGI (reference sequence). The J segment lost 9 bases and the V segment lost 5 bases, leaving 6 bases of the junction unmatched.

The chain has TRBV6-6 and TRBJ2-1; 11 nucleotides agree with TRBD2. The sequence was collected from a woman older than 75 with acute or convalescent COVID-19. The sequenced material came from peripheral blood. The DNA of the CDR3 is TGTGCCAGCAGTGTAGCGGGGGGGCCGGGTGAGCAGTTCTTC. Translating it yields CASSVAGGPGEQFF.